This record concerns one T cell receptor beta chain sequence. What it binds is not known. These data originate in a study of cytomegalovirus exposure and HLA in healthy donors. Study results and limitations: The later analysis indicated that the majority of CMV-associated TCR beta chains appeared HLA-restricted.

PCR used 60 Vbeta primers and 13 Jbeta primers. Repertoires were generated with immunoSEQ multiplex PCR, while TCRdb's copy carries only in-frame clones and drops some. The repertoire holds 160,000 or so clones, with about 78% as singletons. The germline V gene encodes CDR1 KGHSH and CDR2 LQKENI. This CDR3 is built from 16 residues. Trimming took 6 bases from V and 2 from J, leaving 20 bases between them. The clonotype was recovered from a male donor in good health and CMV-seronegative. This chain joins TRBV18 and TRBJ2-7; tentative D call: TRBD1 (8 bases). Sequencing used PBMCs. The CDR3 sequence: CASSSIQGGGAYEQYF. The CDR3 DNA reads as TGTGCCAGCTCCTCAATACAGGGGGGGGGAGCCTACGAGCAGTACTTC.